One sample yielded the 17 T cell receptor beta chains listed below, sequenced in a study of CDR3 diversity in severe acne. TCRdb called the PCR reads again in MiXCR, with one record for every CDR3 protein. The data show some 84,000 distinct CDR3 sequences, 45% to 60% seen once. Sample: blood. The source of these receptors is a male donor in good health, without acne.

The chain carries TRBV7-3 and TRBJ2-5, with D tentatively TRBD2 (6 bases). V was pared by 8 bases and J by 5 bases, with 18 bases between. The germline gives CDR1 SGHTA, CDR2 FQGTGA. The CDR3 sequence is 14 residues long. The CDR3 coding sequence is TGTGCCAGCTCCCGAGCGGGTAGGGGCGAGACCCAGTACTTC. This gives the protein CASSRAGRGETQYF. Looking up the rest from reference TRBV7-3 and TRBJ2-5 gives the full variable domain: GAGVSQTPSNKVTEKGKYVELRCDPISGHTALYWYRQSLGQGPEFLIYFQGTGAADDSGLPNDRFFAVRPEGSVSTLKIQRTERGDSAVYLCASSRAGRGETQYFGPGTRLLVL.

The J gene is TRBJ2-5, the V gene TRBV3-1; perhaps D is TRBD1 or TRBD2 (5 bases each). Trimming pared 3 bases from V and 2 bases from J, leaving 7 bases between. The CDR3 has 13 amino acids. Per the germline V gene, CDR1 is LGHDT and CDR2 is YNNKEL (reference sequence). CDR3 nucleotide sequence: TGTGCCAGCAGCCAGGGACCGCAAGAGACCCAGTACTTC. Protein: CASSQGPQETQYF.

The chain couples TRBV6-5 to TRBJ1-5, with a tentative D call TRBD1 (5 bases). The CDR3 is 13 amino acids. Germline loops: CDR1 MNHEY, CDR2 SVGAGI. The V gene lost 8 bases and the J gene lost 3 bases, with 11 bases spanning the gap. The CDR3 region is CASGGDYNQPQHF. CDR3 sequence (DNA): TGTGCCAGCGGGGGGGACTACAATCAGCCCCAGCATTTT.

There are many counts of this clonotype. This chain joins TRBV2 and TRBJ2-7; a possible D gene is TRBD1 (6 bases). There are 13 residues in the CDR3. V gave up 5 bases and J gave up 3 bases, with 11 bases separating them. Germline-derived CDR1 and CDR2 are SNHLY and FYNNEI. The CDR3 coding sequence is TGTGCCAGCAGTCCCACAGGGTTCTACGAGCAGTACTTC. Residues: CASSPTGFYEQYF.

This clonotype has more than one count but fewer than ten. The V and J genes are TRBV20-1 and TRBJ2-7, with TRBD2 matching 10 bases. J gave up 4 bases and V 3 bases, and 3 bases lay outside the gene matches. The CDR3 consists of 13 residues. Looked up from germline, CDR1 is DFQATT and CDR2 is SNEGSKA (reference sequence). In DNA, the CDR3 is TGCAGTGCTAGCGGGACTAGCGAGTACGAGCAGTACTTC. Translation: CSASGTSEYEQYF.

CDR3 loop: CASSYSDLNEQFF. DNA for the CDR3: TGTGCCAGCAGTTACTCGGACCTCAATGAGCAGTTCTTC. The chain links TRBV6-5 to TRBJ2-1; D ambiguous. The CDR3 extends over 13 amino acids. Trimming took off 0 bases at V and 6 bases at J, with 6 bases between the two ends. Per the germline V gene, CDR1 is MNHEY and CDR2 is SVGAGI.

This clonotype was seen ten or more times. The rearrangement links TRBV27 to TRBJ1-3; 7 bases match TRBD1. J was trimmed by 4 bases and V by 9 bases; bases with no gene match: 6. CDR3 length equals 13 residues. Germline CDR1 and CDR2: MNHEY and SMNVEV (reference sequence). The CDR3 DNA reads TGTGCCAGTAAAACAGGGGAGGGAAACACCATATATTTT. It codes for CASKTGEGNTIYF.

This clonotype was observed a few times. This clone may be a read error of a much larger clone one base away. The rearrangement uses TRBV6-5 and TRBJ1-3; 9 nucleotides match TRBD1. The CDR3 loop spans 16 amino acids. Germline V gives CDR1 MNHEY, CDR2 SVGAGI. The CDR3 here is CASSCGTGLPGNTIHF. CDR3 DNA sequence: TGTGCCAGCAGTTGCGGGACAGGGTTGCCTGGAAACACCATACATTTT.

The CDR3 DNA reads TGTGCCAGCTCGACGTCGGACGGAAGCAATCAGCCCCAGCATTTT. It translates to CASSTSDGSNQPQHF. The chain links TRBV25-1 to TRBJ1-5, with unresolved D. With 8 bases removed from V and 1 base from J, the gap between germline ends came to 15 bases. The germline gives CDR1 MGHDK, CDR2 SYGVNS. The CDR3 extends over 15 amino acids.

A few counts support this clonotype. The rearrangement uses TRBV7-2 and TRBJ1-6; TRBD1 matches 8 bases. CDR3 length: 15 residues. Trimming removed 1 base from V and 7 bases from J; junction bases left unmatched: 3. Germline assignment: CDR1 SGHTA and CDR2 FQGNSA. CDR3 sequence reads: CASSLVWTGNSPLHF. The CDR3 DNA reads as TGTGCCAGCAGCTTAGTGTGGACAGGGAATTCACCCCTCCACTTT.

V gene TRBV5-1 combines with J gene TRBJ1-2, with D unresolved. V shed 3 bases and J shed 2 bases, with 17 bases lying between them. In germline, CDR1 is SGHRS, CDR2 YFSETQ. The CDR3 is 16 residues long. As DNA, the CDR3 is TGCGCCAGCAGCTCCAACCAACCGGGAGAAAACTATGGCTACACCTTC. It encodes CASSSNQPGENYGYTF.

At least ten counts were recorded for this clonotype. The CDR3 spells CASSEGGQTYEQYF. As DNA, the CDR3 is TGTGCCAGCAGCGAGGGGGGACAGACCTACGAGCAGTACTTC. The genes are TRBV9 and TRBJ2-7, with D maybe TRBD1 (7 bases). CDR3 length: 14 amino acids. Germline CDR1 SGDLS, CDR2 YYNGEE. V was shortened by 3 bases and J by 2 bases, with 12 bases between the two germline ends.

The J gene is TRBJ2-7, the V gene TRBV7-3, with 11 positions matching TRBD2. CDR1 is SGHTA and CDR2 is FQGTGA in the germline V gene. The V and J ends lost 5 bases and 7 bases, in that order; junction bases with no gene match: 10. The CDR3 has 15 amino acids. The CDR3 is CASSLTPSGRNEQYF. Written as DNA, the CDR3 is TGTGCCAGCAGCCTGACCCCTAGCGGGAGGAATGAGCAGTACTTC.

This clonotype was seen ten or more times. This chain links TRBV4-1 with TRBJ1-1, with D tentatively TRBD1 (5 bases). The ends were cut back, 4 bases at V and 3 bases at J, with 15 bases in the middle. The CDR3 covers 15 residues. Germline V gene data show CDR1 as MGHRA and CDR2 as YSYEKL. CDR3 sequence (DNA): TGCGCCAGCAGCCGACAGTCCCAGGCGGACACTGAAGCTTTCTTT. This encodes CASSRQSQADTEAFF.

In regard to this clonotype: It is unclear where the CDR3 begins or ends on the DNA, so no DNA is shown, and the CDR3 is as TCRdb lists it. J is TRBJ1-2 and V is TRBV5-1; the DNA was not used to check the table's D call, TRBD1. Looked up from germline, CDR1 is SGHRS and CDR2 is YFSETQ. Including both end residues, the CDR3 is 21 amino acids long. The CDR3 region is CASSEPTGFRQPQHFGDGYTF.

This clonotype was picked up a small number of times. A junction end diverges from the germline sequence, so it may reflect a read error. The gene calls are TRBV18 and TRBJ1-1; D possibly corresponds to TRBD1 (6 bases). The CDR3 totals 13 residues. Germline assignment: CDR1 KGHSH and CDR2 LQKENI. In DNA, the CDR3 is TGTGCCAGCTCTCCTGACAGGAACACTAAAGCTTTCTTT. It is translated as CASSPDRNTKAFF.

The chain employs TRBV7-9 and TRBJ2-5; 7 bases map to TRBD2. Trimming took 1 base from V and 5 from J; bases not matched to a gene: 7. The CDR3 spans 15 residues. Germline V lookup: CDR1 SEHNR, CDR2 FQNEAQ (reference sequence). CDR3 region: CASSLDGREVETQYF. Here the CDR3 DNA reads TGTGCCAGCAGCTTAGACGGCCGGGAGGTCGAGACCCAGTACTTC.